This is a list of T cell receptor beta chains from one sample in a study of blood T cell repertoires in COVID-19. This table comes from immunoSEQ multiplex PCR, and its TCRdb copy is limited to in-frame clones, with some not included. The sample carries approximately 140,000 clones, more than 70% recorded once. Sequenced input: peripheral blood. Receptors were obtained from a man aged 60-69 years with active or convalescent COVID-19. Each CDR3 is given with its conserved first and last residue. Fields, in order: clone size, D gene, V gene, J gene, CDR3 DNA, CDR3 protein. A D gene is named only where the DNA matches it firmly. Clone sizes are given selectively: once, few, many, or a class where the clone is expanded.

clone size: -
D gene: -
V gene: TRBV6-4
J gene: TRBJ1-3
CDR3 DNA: TGTGCAAGGCAGGCTTCCTCTGGAAACACCATATATTTT
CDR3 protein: CARQASSGNTIYF

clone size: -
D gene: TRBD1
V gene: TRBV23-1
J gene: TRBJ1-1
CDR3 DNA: TGCGCCAGCGGGTACATTGCGCCACTCAGGGGGCCGAACACTGAAGCTTTCTTT
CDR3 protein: CASGYIAPLRGPNTEAFF

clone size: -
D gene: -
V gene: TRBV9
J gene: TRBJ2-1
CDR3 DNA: TGTGCCAGCAGCGTAGGGCTAGGCCATGAGCAGTTCTTC
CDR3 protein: CASSVGLGHEQFF

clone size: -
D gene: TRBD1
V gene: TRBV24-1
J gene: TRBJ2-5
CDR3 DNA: TGTGCCACCAGTCTGGGAAACAGGGGGCGTGGGGAGACCCAGTACTTC
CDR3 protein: CATSLGNRGRGETQYF

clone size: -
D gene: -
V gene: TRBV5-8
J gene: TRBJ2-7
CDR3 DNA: TGTGCCAGCAGCCCCAACTACGAGCAGTACTTC
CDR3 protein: CASSPNYEQYF

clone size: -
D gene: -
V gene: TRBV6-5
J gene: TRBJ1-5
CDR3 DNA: TGTGCCTCAAGAGAGCAGGGCTATAGCAATCAGCCCCAGCATTTT
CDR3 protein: CASREQGYSNQPQHF

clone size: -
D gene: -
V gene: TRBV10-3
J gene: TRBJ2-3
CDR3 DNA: TGTGCCATCAGTGAAAGACTACGCGGCGATACGCAGTATTTT
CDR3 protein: CAISERLRGDTQYF

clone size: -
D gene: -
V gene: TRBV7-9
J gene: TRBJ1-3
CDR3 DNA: TGTGCCAGCAGCTTAGGCAGGGATCGAAACACCATATATTTT
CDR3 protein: CASSLGRDRNTIYF

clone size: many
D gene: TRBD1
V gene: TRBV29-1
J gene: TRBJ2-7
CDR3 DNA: TGCAGCGTGGGGGACAGGGATCCCTTCGAGCAGTACTTC
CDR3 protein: CSVGDRDPFEQYF

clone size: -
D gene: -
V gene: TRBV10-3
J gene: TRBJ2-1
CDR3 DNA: TGTGCCATCAGTGATGATAGTAAGGCGCGCAGGGCCAATGAGCAGTTCTTC
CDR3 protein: CAISDDSKARRANEQFF

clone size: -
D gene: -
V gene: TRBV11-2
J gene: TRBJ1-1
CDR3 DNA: TGTGCCAGCAGTCAGGGGTGGGACACTGAAGCTTTCTTT
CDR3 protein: CASSQGWDTEAFF

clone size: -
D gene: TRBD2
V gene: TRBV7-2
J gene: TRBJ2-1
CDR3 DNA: TGTGCCAGCAGCTTAGACACTAGCGGTACTAATGAGCAGTTCTTC
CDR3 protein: CASSLDTSGTNEQFF

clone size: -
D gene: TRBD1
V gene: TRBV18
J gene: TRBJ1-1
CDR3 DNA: TGTGCCAGCTCAAACGACAGGGGGCTGGCTGAAGCTTTCTTT
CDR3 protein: CASSNDRGLAEAFF

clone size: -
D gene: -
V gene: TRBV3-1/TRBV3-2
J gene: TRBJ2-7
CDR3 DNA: TGTGCCAGCACCCCCCGGGCGGGAAACTACGAGCAGTACTTC
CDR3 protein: CASTPRAGNYEQYF

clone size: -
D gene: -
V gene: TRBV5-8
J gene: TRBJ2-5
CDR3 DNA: TGTGCCAGCACCCCGGGTCTTGAAAGAACAAGGACCCAGTACTTC
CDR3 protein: CASTPGLERTRTQYF

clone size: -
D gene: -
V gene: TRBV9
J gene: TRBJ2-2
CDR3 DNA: TGTGCCAGCAGCGTAAGGACATTCGCCGGGGAGCTGTTTTTT
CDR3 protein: CASSVRTFAGELFF

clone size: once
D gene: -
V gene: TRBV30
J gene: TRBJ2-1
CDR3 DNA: TGTGCCTGGAGTGTAGCCAACTCCTACAATGAGCAGTTCTTC
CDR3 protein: CAWSVANSYNEQFF

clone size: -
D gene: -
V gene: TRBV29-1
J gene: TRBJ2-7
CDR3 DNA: TGCAGCGTTGTCCCCGGCCCGACAGCCTCCTACGAGCAGTACTTC
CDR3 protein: CSVVPGPTASYEQYF

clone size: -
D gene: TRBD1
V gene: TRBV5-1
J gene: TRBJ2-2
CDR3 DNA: TGCGCCAGCAGCTCGGGACAGGGGGCGACAAGCGGGGAGCTGTTTTTT
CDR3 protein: CASSSGQGATSGELFF

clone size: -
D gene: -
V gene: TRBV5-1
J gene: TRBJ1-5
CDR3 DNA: TGCGCCAGCAGCTTGAATGGGCATAGCAATCAGCCCCAGCATTTT
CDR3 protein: CASSLNGHSNQPQHF

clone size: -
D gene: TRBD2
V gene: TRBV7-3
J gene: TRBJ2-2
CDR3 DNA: TGTGCCAGCAGCCCGATAGCGGGAGTGGTCACCGGGGAGCTGTTTTTT
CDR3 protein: CASSPIAGVVTGELFF

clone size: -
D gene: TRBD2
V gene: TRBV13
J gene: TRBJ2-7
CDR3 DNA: TGTGCCAGCAGCCAAGGGACTAGCGGGGCCCCCACCTACGAGCAGTACTTC
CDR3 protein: CASSQGTSGAPTYEQYF

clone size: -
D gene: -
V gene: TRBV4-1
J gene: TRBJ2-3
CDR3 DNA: TGCGCCAGCAGCCAAGAGGAGTACACAGATACGCAGTATTTT
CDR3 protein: CASSQEEYTDTQYF

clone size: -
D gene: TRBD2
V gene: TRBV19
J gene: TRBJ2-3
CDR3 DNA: TGTGCCAGTAGTGCGGGACTAGCGGGCACAGATACGCAGTATTTT
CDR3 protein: CASSAGLAGTDTQYF

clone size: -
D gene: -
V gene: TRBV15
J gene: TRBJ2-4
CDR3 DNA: TGTGCCACCAGCAGGAGAGTGATTCAGTACTTC
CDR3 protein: CATSRRVIQYF

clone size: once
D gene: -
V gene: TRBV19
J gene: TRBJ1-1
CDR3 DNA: TGTGCCAGTAGTCCCCTACAGGGAGCGAACACTGAAGCTTTCTTT
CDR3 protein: CASSPLQGANTEAFF

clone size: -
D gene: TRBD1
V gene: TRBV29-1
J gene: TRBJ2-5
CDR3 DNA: TGCAGCGTTGAAGCGACAGGGGGAGAGACCCAGTACTTC
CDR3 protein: CSVEATGGETQYF

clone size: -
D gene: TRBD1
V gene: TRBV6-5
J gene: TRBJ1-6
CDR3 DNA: TGTGCCAGCAGTCGACAGGGGGAGGATAATTCACCCCTCCACTTT
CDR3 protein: CASSRQGEDNSPLHF

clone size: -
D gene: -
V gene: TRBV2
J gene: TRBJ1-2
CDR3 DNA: TGTGCCAGCAGGAGAAGGGGAAGCGACTATGGCTACACCTTC
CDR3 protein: CASRRRGSDYGYTF

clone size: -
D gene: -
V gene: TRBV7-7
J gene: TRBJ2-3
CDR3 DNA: TGTGCCAGCAGCTTTTCGGCGGGGACCACAGATACGCAGTATTTT
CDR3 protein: CASSFSAGTTDTQYF

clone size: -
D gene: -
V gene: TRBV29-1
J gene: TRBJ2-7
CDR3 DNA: TGCAGCGTTGCAGGGGCCTTCTACGAGCAGTACTTC
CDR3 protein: CSVAGAFYEQYF

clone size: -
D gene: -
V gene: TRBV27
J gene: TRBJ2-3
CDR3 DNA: TGTGCCAGCAGTTTAAACGGGAAGGCAGATACGCAGTATTTT
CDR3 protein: CASSLNGKADTQYF